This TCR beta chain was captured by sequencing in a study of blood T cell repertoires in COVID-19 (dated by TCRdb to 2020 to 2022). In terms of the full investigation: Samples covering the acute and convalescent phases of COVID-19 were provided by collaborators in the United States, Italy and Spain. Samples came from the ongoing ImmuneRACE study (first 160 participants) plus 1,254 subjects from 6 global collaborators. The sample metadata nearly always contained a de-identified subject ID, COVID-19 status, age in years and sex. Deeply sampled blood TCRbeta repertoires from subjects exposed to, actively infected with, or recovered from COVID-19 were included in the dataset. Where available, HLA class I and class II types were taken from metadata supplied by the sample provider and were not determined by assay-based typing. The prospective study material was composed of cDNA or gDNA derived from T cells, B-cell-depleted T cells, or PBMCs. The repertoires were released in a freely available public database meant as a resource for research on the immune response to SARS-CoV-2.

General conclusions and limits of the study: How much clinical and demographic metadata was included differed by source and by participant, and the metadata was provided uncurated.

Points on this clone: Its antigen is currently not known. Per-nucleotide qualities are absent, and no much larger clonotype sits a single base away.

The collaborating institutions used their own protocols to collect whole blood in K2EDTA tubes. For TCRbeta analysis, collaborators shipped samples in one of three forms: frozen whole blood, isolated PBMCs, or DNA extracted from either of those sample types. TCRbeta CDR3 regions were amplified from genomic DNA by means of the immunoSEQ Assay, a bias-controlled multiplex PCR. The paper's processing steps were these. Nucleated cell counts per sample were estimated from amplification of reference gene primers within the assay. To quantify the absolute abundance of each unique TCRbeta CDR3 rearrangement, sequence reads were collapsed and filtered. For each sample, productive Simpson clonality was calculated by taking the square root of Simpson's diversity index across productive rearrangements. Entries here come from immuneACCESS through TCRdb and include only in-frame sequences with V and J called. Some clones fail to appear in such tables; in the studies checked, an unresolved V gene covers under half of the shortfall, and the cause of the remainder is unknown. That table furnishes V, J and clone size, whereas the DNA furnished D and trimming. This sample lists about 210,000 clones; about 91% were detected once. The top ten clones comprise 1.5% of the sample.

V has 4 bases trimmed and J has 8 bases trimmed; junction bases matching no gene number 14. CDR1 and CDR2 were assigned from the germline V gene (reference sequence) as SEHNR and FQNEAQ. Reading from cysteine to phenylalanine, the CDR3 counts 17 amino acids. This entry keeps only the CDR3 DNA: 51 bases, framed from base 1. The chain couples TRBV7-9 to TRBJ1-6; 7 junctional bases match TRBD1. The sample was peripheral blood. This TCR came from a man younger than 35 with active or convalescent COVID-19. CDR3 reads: CASSSANPGQRHSPLHF. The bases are TGTGCCAGCAGCTCAGCTAACCCGGGACAGCGGCATTCACCCCTCCACTTT.